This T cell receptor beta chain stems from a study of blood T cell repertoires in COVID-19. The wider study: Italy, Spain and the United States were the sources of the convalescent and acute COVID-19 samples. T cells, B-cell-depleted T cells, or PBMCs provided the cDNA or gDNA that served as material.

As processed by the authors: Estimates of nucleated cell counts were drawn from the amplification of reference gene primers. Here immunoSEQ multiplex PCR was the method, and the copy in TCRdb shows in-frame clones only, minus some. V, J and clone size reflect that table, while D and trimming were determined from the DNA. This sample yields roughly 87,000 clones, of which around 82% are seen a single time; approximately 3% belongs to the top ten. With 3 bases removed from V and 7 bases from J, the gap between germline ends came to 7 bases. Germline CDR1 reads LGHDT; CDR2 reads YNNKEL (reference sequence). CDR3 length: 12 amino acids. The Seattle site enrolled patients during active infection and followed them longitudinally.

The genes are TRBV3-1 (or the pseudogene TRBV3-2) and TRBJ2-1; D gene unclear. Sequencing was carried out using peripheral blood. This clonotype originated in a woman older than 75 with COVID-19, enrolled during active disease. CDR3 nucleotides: TGTGCCAGCAGCCAGCCAGGTAATGAGCAGTTCTTC. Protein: CASSQPGNEQFF.